This T cell receptor beta chain is drawn from a study of cytotoxic CD8 clonotypes in ibrutinib-treated CLL. Study outcomes and limitations: A difference in sampling times existed between sustained-remission and progressing patients. An increase in clonality occurred at ibrutinib response, followed by a return toward baseline at progression.

The data were produced by immunoSEQ multiplex PCR, yet TCRdb's version contains in-frame clones alone and is incomplete. The sample lists approximately 67,000 clones; more than 75% were seen once. Regarding this clone: What it recognizes is unknown.

This CDR3 has 11 amino acids. The germline V and J ends were trimmed by 4 bases and 5 bases, with 5 bases remaining between them. Germline V gives CDR1 SQVTM, CDR2 ANQGSEA. The specimen was PBMCs, collected at disease progression, from a patient treated with ibrutinib. This chain uses TRBV29-1 with TRBJ1-4; no firm D call. The source of this sequence is a human donor with chronic lymphocytic leukemia. The CDR3 nucleotides are TGCAGCGTTGCCAAGAATGAAAAACTGTTTTTT. Translation: CSVAKNEKLFF.